A single sample gave rise to the 21 T cell receptor beta chains below, sequenced in a study of blood T cell repertoires in COVID-19. TCRdb's copy holds only in-frame clones and misses some; the assay was immunoSEQ multiplex PCR. The sample holds 200,000 to 250,000 clones, 85% to 90% seen once. Sequences were obtained from peripheral blood. Every receptor here comes from a woman aged 45-59 years with acute or convalescent COVID-19.

The chain employs TRBV4-2 and TRBJ1-2, with D possibly matching TRBD1 (5 bases). Trimming pared 4 bases from V and 3 bases from J, leaving 15 bases between. The CDR3 is made up of 15 amino acids. Germline V gene lookup returns CDR1 LGHNA and CDR2 YNFKEQ. The CDR3 bases are TGTGCCAGCAGCCCTCAGGGATCGTCGGACTATGGCTACACCTTC. Translated: CASSPQGSSDYGYTF.

This rearrangement joins TRBV7-2 to TRBJ2-3; TRBD2 matches at 9 bases. Germline-derived CDR1 and CDR2 are SGHTA and FQGNSA. The V segment lost 5 bases and the J segment 1 base; nucleotides outside the gene matches: 13. CDR3 length: 18 amino acids. As DNA, the CDR3 is TGTGCCAGCAGCGCCCTAGCGGGACAAATAGGGCGCACAGATACGCAGTATTTT. Its translation is CASSALAGQIGRTDTQYF.

The chain couples TRBV7-2 to TRBJ2-7, with 7 bases lining up with TRBD1. The CDR3 spans 14 residues. CDR1 and CDR2 from the germline V gene are SGHTA and FQGNSA. V dropped 6 bases and J dropped 3; count of bases not matched to a gene: 8. For the CDR3, the DNA is TGTGCCAGCAGTTTACAGGGGTACGACTACGAGCAGTACTTC. Encoded protein: CASSLQGYDYEQYF.

The V and J genes are TRBV10-3 and TRBJ2-1; 10 positions agree with TRBD2. After removal of 10 bases from V and 5 bases from J, the junction contained 8 bases not matched to a gene. CDR3 length: 14 amino acids. Germline V gene lookup returns CDR1 ENHRY and CDR2 SYGVKD. The CDR3, as DNA: TGTGCCAGCACCTCTAGCGGGGGCCACAATGAGCAGTTCTTC. It encodes CASTSSGGHNEQFF.

This clone showed up just once. This chain links TRBV18 with TRBJ1-2; D call uncertain. CDR1 is KGHSH and CDR2 is LQKENI in the germline V gene. The V gene lost 3 bases and the J gene lost 4 bases, with 9 bases spanning the gap. The CDR3 is made up of 13 amino acids. The CDR3 sequence is CASSPLDFYGYTF. CDR3 bases: TGTGCCAGCTCACCCCTAGACTTCTATGGCTACACCTTC.

This chain uses TRBV27 with TRBJ1-1, with a weak D call TRBD1 (6 bases). CDR3 length equals 15 residues. V was shortened by 5 bases and J by 3 bases, with 16 bases between the two germline ends. Per germline, CDR1 MNHEY and CDR2 SMNVEV (reference sequence). The CDR3, as DNA: TGTGCCAGCAGTCCGTTAACAGGGACCTACACTGAAGCTTTCTTT. It is translated as CASSPLTGTYTEAFF.

The chain has TRBV19 and TRBJ2-5, with D uncertain. The V gene lost 2 bases and the J gene lost 2 bases, with 9 bases spanning the gap. The CDR3 runs 14 residues. In germline, CDR1 is LNHDA, CDR2 SQIVND (reference sequence). As DNA, the CDR3 is TGTGCCAGTAGTATAAATGGCGGACAAGAGACCCAGTACTTC. This sequence encodes CASSINGGQETQYF. The full variable domain, in which reference TRBV19 and TRBJ2-5 provide the parts outside the CDR3, is DGGITQSPKYLFRKEGQNVTLSCEQNLNHDAMYWYRQDPGQGLRLIYYSQIVNDFQKGDIAEGYSVSREKKESFPLTVTSAQKNPTAFYLCASSINGGQETQYFGPGTRLLVL.

This sequence joins TRBV5-6 and TRBJ1-1, with D tentatively TRBD1 (5 bases). Germline V gene sequence: CDR1 SGHDT, CDR2 YYEEEE. Trimming pared 4 bases from V and 7 bases from J, leaving 17 bases between. The CDR3 loop spans 14 amino acids. The CDR3 loop is CASSPPGGSREAFF. Here the CDR3 DNA reads TGTGCCAGCAGCCCACCGGGGGGGAGCCGTGAAGCTTTCTTT.

This chain joins TRBV10-3 and TRBJ1-2, with 8 positions matching TRBD1. The J segment lost 4 bases and the V segment lost 6 bases, leaving 4 bases of the junction unmatched. The CDR3 covers 13 residues. In germline, CDR1 is ENHRY, CDR2 SYGVKD. The CDR3, as DNA: TGTGCCATCAGCCGGACAGGGAGCTATGGCTACACCTTC. Its translation: CAISRTGSYGYTF.

This chain links TRBV6-5 with TRBJ2-7; possible D gene TRBD1, 5 bases. Germline CDR1 MNHEY, CDR2 SVGAGI. The V and J ends lost 6 bases and 3 bases respectively, with 15 bases between them. This CDR3 region has 14 residues. The CDR3: CASSGPTAFYEQYF. The CDR3 region has the DNA TGTGCCAGCAGCGGGCCGACAGCGTTCTACGAGCAGTACTTC.

The chain recombines TRBV6-1 with TRBJ2-7; the match to TRBD1 covers 7 bases. Germline V gene lookup returns CDR1 MNHNS and CDR2 SASEGT. V lost 4 bases to trimming and J lost 1 base; unmatched junction nucleotides: 10. The CDR3 runs 16 residues. DNA for the CDR3: TGTGCCAGCAGTGTAACAGGGGAAACGCCGTCCTACGAGCAGTACTTC. Its translation is CASSVTGETPSYEQYF.

The V gene is TRBV18, the J gene TRBJ2-1; 8 bases are shared with TRBD2. J gave up 6 bases and V 6 bases, and 4 bases lay outside the gene matches. Germline CDR1 is KGHSH and CDR2 is LQKENI. The CDR3 spans 13 residues. The CDR3 nucleotides read TGTGCCAGCTCGATCGGGACTAGCAATGAGCAGTTCTTC. This codes for CASSIGTSNEQFF.

V is TRBV7-9 and J is TRBJ1-1; D remains unclear. Trimming left V 1 base short and J 9 bases short, with 12 bases between. This CDR3 comprises 13 residues. Germline V gene sequence: CDR1 SEHNR, CDR2 FQNEAQ (reference sequence). The CDR3 reads CASSLGVQPKAFF. The DNA for the CDR3 is TGTGCCAGCAGCTTAGGAGTACAGCCTAAAGCTTTCTTT.

The rearrangement uses TRBV30 and TRBJ1-1; D is ambiguous. CDR3 length: 13 amino acids. Per the germline V gene, CDR1 is GTSNPN and CDR2 is SVGIG (reference sequence). The ends were cut back, 4 bases at V and 3 bases at J, with 12 bases in the middle. In DNA form, the CDR3 reads TGTGCCTGGATTCGGTTCGGTGACACTGAAGCTTTCTTT. It translates to CAWIRFGDTEAFF. The full variable domain, rest sourced from reference TRBV30 and TRBJ1-1, is SQTIHQWPATLVQPVGSPLSLECTVEGTSNPNLYWYRQAAGRGLQLLFYSVGIGQISSEVPQNLSASRPQDRQFILSSKKLLLSDSGFYLCAWIRFGDTEAFFGQGTRLTVV.

The J gene is TRBJ2-1, the V gene TRBV9; a weak D match, TRBD2 (5 bases). V was pared by 0 bases and J by 10 bases, with 11 bases between. The germline CDR1 and CDR2 sequences are SGDLS and YYNGEE. CDR3 length equals 13 residues. CDR3 bases: TGTGCCAGCAGCGTAGCGGGCGGAGGAGAGCAGTTCTTC. Translating it yields CASSVAGGGEQFF.

The V call is TRBV4-2, the J call TRBJ1-1, with D perhaps TRBD1 (5 bases). Trimming left V 4 bases short and J 3 bases short, with 12 bases between. The CDR3 consists of 14 residues. Germline CDR1 is LGHNA and CDR2 is YNFKEQ. The CDR3 here is CASSPGPGDTEAFF. The CDR3 DNA follows: TGTGCCAGCAGCCCAGGGCCTGGGGACACTGAAGCTTTCTTT.

This rearrangement joins TRBV10-3 to TRBJ1-2; D gene uncertain. The CDR3 has 12 amino acids. The V end was cut by 2 bases, the J end by 4 bases, with 5 bases between. Germline V gene data show CDR1 as ENHRY and CDR2 as SYGVKD. In nucleotides, the CDR3 is TGTGCCATCAGTGAGCATGTCTATGGCTACACCTTC. Translated, it gives CAISEHVYGYTF.

J is TRBJ2-7 and V is TRBV6-2 or TRBV6-3; 14 nucleotides align to TRBD2. Germline lookup yields CDR1 MNHEY and CDR2 SVGEGT. The V and J ends lost 2 bases and 5 bases, in that order; junction bases with no gene match: 5. The length of the CDR3 is 16 residues. The CDR3 sequence: CASSYPTSGGAHEQYF. CDR3 nucleotides: TGTGCCAGCAGTTACCCGACTAGCGGGGGGGCCCACGAGCAGTACTTC.

The CDR3 spells CASIREGNNYGYTF. The CDR3 DNA sequence: TGTGCCAGCATCAGGGAAGGAAATAACTATGGCTACACCTTC. The chain joins TRBV2 to TRBJ1-2; TRBD1 might be the D (5 bases). CDR1 and CDR2 (germline): SNHLY, FYNNEI. The CDR3 length is 14 residues. Trimming took off 7 bases at V and 1 base at J, with 13 bases between the two ends.

V and J are TRBV7-3 and TRBJ2-3; 9 nucleotides align to TRBD1. Trimming took 1 base from V and 5 from J; bases not matched to a gene: 10. The CDR3 has 17 amino acids. From germline, CDR1 is SGHTA and CDR2 FQGTGA. CDR3 loop: CASSLSVVGQGIDTQYF. In nucleotides, the CDR3 is TGTGCCAGCAGCTTAAGCGTGGTGGGACAGGGTATAGATACGCAGTATTTT.

This clone was found once. This chain joins TRBV29-1 and TRBJ1-4, with 8 bases fitting TRBD1. The CDR3 covers 15 residues. The ends lost 1 base at V and 7 bases at J; junction bases unmatched: 8. Germline V CDR1 and CDR2: SQVTM, ANQGSEA. DNA of the CDR3: TGCAGCGTTGAAGTAGGGGGGACAGGAGGTGAAAAACTGTTTTTT. Translated: CSVEVGGTGGEKLFF.